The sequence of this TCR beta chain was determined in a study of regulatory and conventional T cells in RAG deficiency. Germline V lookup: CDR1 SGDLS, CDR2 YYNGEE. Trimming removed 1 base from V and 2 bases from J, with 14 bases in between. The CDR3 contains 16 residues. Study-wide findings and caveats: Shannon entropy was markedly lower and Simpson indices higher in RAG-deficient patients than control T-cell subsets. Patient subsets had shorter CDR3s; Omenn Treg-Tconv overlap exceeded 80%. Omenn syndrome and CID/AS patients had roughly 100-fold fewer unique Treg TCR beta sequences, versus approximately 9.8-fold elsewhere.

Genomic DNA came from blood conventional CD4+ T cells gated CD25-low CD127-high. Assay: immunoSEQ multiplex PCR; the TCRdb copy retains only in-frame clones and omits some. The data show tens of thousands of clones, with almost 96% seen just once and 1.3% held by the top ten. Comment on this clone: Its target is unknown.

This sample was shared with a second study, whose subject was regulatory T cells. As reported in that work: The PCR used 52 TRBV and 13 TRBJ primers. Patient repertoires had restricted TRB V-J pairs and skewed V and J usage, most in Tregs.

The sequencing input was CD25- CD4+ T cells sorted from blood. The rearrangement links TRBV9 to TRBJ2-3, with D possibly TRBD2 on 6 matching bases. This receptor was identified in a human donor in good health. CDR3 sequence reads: CASSVTTLAFTDTQYF. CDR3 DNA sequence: TGTGCCAGCAGCGTAACGACACTAGCATTCACAGATACGCAGTATTTT.